These T cell receptor beta chains were read from a single sample in a study of blood T cell repertoires in COVID-19. Sequencing used immunoSEQ multiplex PCR; TCRdb keeps in-frame clones, though not all of them. The data contain about 74,000 clones, around 87% of them singletons. The sequenced sample consisted of peripheral blood. All receptors derive from an elderly woman with active or convalescent COVID-19. The conserved cysteine and the conserved F or W are not part of the CDR3 here.

V: TRBV7-9; J: TRBJ1-5; CDR3: ASSFSFSNQPQH
V: TRBV19; J: TRBJ2-5; CDR3: ASSIGGETQY
V: TRBV15; J: TRBJ1-2; CDR3: ATSRDSSGGYT
V: TRBV5-4; J: TRBJ1-5; CDR3: ASSLRGQPQH
V: TRBV10-3; J: TRBJ1-4; CDR3: AIRTDFNEKLF
V: TRBV4-3; J: TRBJ1-4; CDR3: ASSQAGRTNEKLF
V: TRBV6-4; J: TRBJ1-5; CDR3: ASSVTGNQPQH
V: TRBV5-1; J: TRBJ2-5; CDR3: ASSLVGGQGETQY
V: TRBV6-1; J: TRBJ2-7; CDR3: ASSEAGWSSYEQY
V: TRBV27; J: TRBJ1-1; CDR3: ASRIGRLNTEAF
V: TRBV7-2; J: TRBJ1-5; CDR3: ASSLIGGAGQPQH
V: TRBV7-9; J: TRBJ2-7; CDR3: ASSSSLAGAPYEQY
V: TRBV25-1; J: TRBJ1-1; CDR3: ASRYHPDTEAF
V: TRBV6-6; J: TRBJ2-7; CDR3: ASSSGQGVYEQY
V: TRBV6-1; J: TRBJ1-5; CDR3: ASSEGQVSNQPQH
V: TRBV18; J: TRBJ2-7; CDR3: ASSLGQGDEQY
V: TRBV30; J: TRBJ1-2; CDR3: AWAGVYGYT
V: TRBV28; J: TRBJ1-5; CDR3: ASSPPRTGGSNQPQH
V: TRBV6-6; J: TRBJ2-1; CDR3: ASSQLAGGGDEQF
V: TRBV7-9; J: TRBJ2-2; CDR3: ASSLDGGPTGELF
V: TRBV2; J: TRBJ2-3; CDR3: ASIQTSGADTQY
V: TRBV2; J: TRBJ1-1; CDR3: ASSPSWTGFEAF
V: TRBV5-6; J: TRBJ1-1; CDR3: ASSSTGEAF
V: TRBV3-1/TRBV3-2; J: TRBJ2-5; CDR3: ASSALQQETQY
V: TRBV10-1; J: TRBJ2-1; CDR3: ASSPTQGQGAVKSSYNEQF
V: TRBV7-2; J: TRBJ2-3; CDR3: ASSTRLAGMTDTQY
V: TRBV9; J: TRBJ1-2; CDR3: ASSPGGGYGYT
V: TRBV19; J: TRBJ2-3; CDR3: ASSNPGQGRGLARLDTQY
V: TRBV30; J: TRBJ1-1; CDR3: AWIQDLASEAF
V: TRBV6-5; J: TRBJ2-6; CDR3: ASSGTGANVLT
V: TRBV5-8; J: TRBJ2-7; CDR3: ASSFGLVVPYEQY
V: TRBV30; J: TRBJ1-4; CDR3: AWSDRGREKLF
V: TRBV5-8; J: TRBJ1-6; CDR3: ASSLGQDNSPLH
V: TRBV5-1; J: TRBJ1-1; CDR3: ASSFARGNTEAF
V: TRBV21-1; J: TRBJ1-5; CDR3: ASSKEEAGAILSAQH
V: TRBV3-1/TRBV3-2; J: TRBJ1-6; CDR3: ASTLNGSPLH
V: TRBV5-4; J: TRBJ2-1; CDR3: ASSHQGGALNEQF
V: TRBV12-3/TRBV12-4; J: TRBJ1-1; CDR3: ASSLIGSTEAF
V: TRBV30; J: TRBJ1-2; CDR3: AWGRGSNYGYT
V: TRBV2; J: TRBJ1-1; CDR3: ASSQQLQGVNTEAF